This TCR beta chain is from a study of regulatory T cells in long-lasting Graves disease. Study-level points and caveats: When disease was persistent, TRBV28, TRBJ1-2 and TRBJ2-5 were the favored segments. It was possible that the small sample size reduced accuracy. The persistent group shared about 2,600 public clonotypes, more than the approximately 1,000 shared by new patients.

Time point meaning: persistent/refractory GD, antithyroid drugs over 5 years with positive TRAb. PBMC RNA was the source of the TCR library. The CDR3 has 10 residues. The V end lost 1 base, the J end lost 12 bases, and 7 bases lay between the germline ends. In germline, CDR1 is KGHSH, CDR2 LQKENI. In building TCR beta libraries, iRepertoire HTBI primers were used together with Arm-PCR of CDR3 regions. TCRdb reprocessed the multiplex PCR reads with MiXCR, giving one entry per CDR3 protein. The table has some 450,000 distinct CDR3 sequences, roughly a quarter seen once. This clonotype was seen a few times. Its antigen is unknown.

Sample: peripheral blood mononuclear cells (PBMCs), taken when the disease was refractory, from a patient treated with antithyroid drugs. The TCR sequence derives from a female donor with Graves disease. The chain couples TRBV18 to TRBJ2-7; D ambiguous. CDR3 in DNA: TGTGCCAGCTCACCACAAGTAGGGTACTTC. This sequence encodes CASSPQVGYF.